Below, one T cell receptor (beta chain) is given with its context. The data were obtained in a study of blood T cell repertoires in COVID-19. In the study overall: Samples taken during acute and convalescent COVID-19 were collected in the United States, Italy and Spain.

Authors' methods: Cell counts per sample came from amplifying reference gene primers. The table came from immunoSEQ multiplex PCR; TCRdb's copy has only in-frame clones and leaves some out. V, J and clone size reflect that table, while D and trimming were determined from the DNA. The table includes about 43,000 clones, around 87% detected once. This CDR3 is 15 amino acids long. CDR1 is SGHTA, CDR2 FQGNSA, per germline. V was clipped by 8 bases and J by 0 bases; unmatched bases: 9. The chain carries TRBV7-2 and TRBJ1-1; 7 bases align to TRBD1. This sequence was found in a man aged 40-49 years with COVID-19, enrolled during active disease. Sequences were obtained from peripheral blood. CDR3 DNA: TGTGCCAGCCGACCGGGACAGAGTATGAACACTGAAGCTTTCTTT. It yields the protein CASRPGQSMNTEAFF.